This T cell receptor (beta chain) comes out of a study of cytomegalovirus exposure and HLA in healthy donors (TCRdb year 2017). A note on the overall study: The 500 to 800 repertoires of the first cohort and the 95 to 150 validation repertoires were produced on the same platform, according to a later analysis. In addition to the first cohort of 666 subjects, a separate validation cohort of some 120 different subjects was used. The study aimed to test whether cataloging public T cell receptors could reveal signatures of past pathogen exposure. To predict cytomegalovirus infection status, the study combined high-throughput TCR immunosequencing, statistical association of individual TCRs with disease status, and machine learning. Study-level results and caveats: A total of 150 to 200 TCR beta chains were listed by the study as associated with cytomegalovirus. Most TCR sequences were seen in very few donors, while some public TCRs were found in many individuals. In a later analysis, TCRs clustered in the first cohort were found to also tend to co-occur in the 120 validation repertoires, with around 94% of cluster scores above 0. In vitro tests confirmed that a few of the cytomegalovirus-associated TCR beta chains recognize cytomegalovirus antigens. A later analysis lacked HLA typing for the validation cohort, so it scored co-occurrence in that cohort across all 120 repertoires. The authors suggested that the approach could potentially be generalized to other disease states and immunological phenotypes. The classifier was reported to diagnose cytomegalovirus status with high specificity and sensitivity in both the original and validation cohorts.

With respect to this clone: It lacks a known antigen. No quality values exist for individual bases; no much larger clone is one base distant.

For CDR1 and CDR2, the germline V gene lists SGHRS and YFSETQ. Trimming removed 4 bases from V and 5 bases from J, leaving 16 bases between the germline ends. The CDR3 runs 15 residues from the cysteine to the phenylalanine. Left in the record is the CDR3 DNA by itself, 45 bases read in frame from the first base. The method was the immunoSEQ multiplex PCR assay. The study's processing was this. A statistical classification framework was built for diagnosing cytomegalovirus status from the catalog of TCR beta chain sequences. Held by TCRdb, this immuneACCESS table contains in-frame sequences only and omits some clones. Under half of the omission traces to an unresolved V gene where checked; the cause of the rest is unknown. The V and J calls and clone size come from that table; D and trimming were worked out from the DNA. The sample table holds some 60,000 clones, of which approximately 96% were seen once. The ten biggest clones cover approximately 0.91% of the sample.

Separate from the roughly 630-subject first cohort, the validation cohort of 120 subjects was the group to which the donors belonged. The sequence joins TRBV5-1 to TRBJ2-1; matching of 5 bases hints at TRBD2 as the D gene. The specimen was PBMCs. This TCR derives from a man aged 18-30 years in good health and CMV-seronegative. The CDR3 protein: CASSRKAAIDNEQFF. The nucleotides read TGCGCCAGCAGCCGTAAAGCGGCCATTGACAATGAGCAGTTCTTC. The reference TRBV5-1 and TRBJ2-1 proteins fill in what lies around the CDR3, so the full variable domain reads KAGVTQTPRYLIKTRGQQVTLSCSPISGHRSVSWYQQTPGQGLQFLFEYFSETQRNKGNFPGRFSGRQFSNSRSEMNVSTLELGDSALYLCASSRKAAIDNEQFFGPGTRLTVL.